Below, 12 T cell receptor beta chains from the same sample are listed, as sequenced in a study of cytomegalovirus exposure and HLA in healthy donors. Sequencing was performed with immunoSEQ multiplex PCR; in TCRdb, only in-frame clones are kept and a portion is missing. The data contain under 200,000 clones, more than 75% of them singletons. The sample consisted of PBMCs. The receptors were gathered from a young man in good health and CMV-seropositive.

As concerns this clone: The sample carries other DNA sequences with the same CDR3. This chain uses TRBV6-5 with TRBJ2-7; 7 nucleotides align to TRBD2. Germline V gives CDR1 MNHEY, CDR2 SVGAGI. V was pared by 6 bases and J by 3 bases, with 5 bases of the junction left unmatched. CDR3 length: 13 residues. Here the CDR3 reads CASRRGLDYEQYF. Here the CDR3 DNA reads TGTGCCAGCAGACGTGGACTAGACTACGAGCAGTACTTC.

CDR3 nucleotides: TGCGCCAGCAGCCAAGGTCAGGTCAATCAGCCCCAGCATTTT. Encoded protein: CASSQGQVNQPQHF. The rearrangement uses TRBV4-3 and TRBJ1-5; D gene uncertain. CDR1 LGHNA and CDR2 YSLEER come from the germline V gene. This CDR3 has 14 amino acids. The V and J ends lost 1 base and 3 bases respectively, with 7 bases between them.

V usage is TRBV28 and J usage is TRBJ2-2, with 12 bases that match TRBD2. V shed 6 bases and J 6 bases; nucleotides not matched to a gene: 17. Germline V gene lookup returns CDR1 MDHEN and CDR2 SYDVKM. This CDR3 spans 19 amino acids. CDR3 region: CASSRLGLAGTGSSGELFF. For the CDR3, the DNA is TGTGCCAGCAGCCGCTTAGGACTAGCGGGAACTGGAAGTTCCGGGGAGCTGTTTTTT.

With regard to this clone: One junction end does not reproduce the germline sequence, and a read error may be involved. This chain uses TRBV27 with TRBJ2-2, with D possibly matching TRBD2 (6 bases). Germline CDR1 and CDR2: MNHEY and SMNVEV (reference sequence). This CDR3 contains 14 residues. The CDR3 region is CASGLAENTGELFF. In nucleotides, the CDR3 is TGTGCCAGCGGTTTAGCGGAGAACACCGGGGAGCTGTTTTTT.

This chain links TRBV29-1 with TRBJ1-2; no reliable D call. V lost 7 bases and J lost 0, with 12 bases in between. The CDR3 has 13 residues. In germline, CDR1 is SQVTM, CDR2 ANQGSEA. CDR3 region: CSARLIANYGYTF. The DNA for the CDR3 is TGCAGCGCACGACTGATAGCTAACTATGGCTACACCTTC.

The chain links TRBV30 to TRBJ2-7, with 10 bases aligning to TRBD2. Germline V gene sequence: CDR1 GTSNPN, CDR2 SVGIG (reference sequence). CDR3 length equals 17 residues. J was trimmed by 0 bases and V by 1 base; bases with no gene match: 9. CDR3 bases: TGTGCCTGGAGTGGGGAACTAGCGGGGCCTTTCTCCTACGAGCAGTACTTC. Translating gives CAWSGELAGPFSYEQYF.

V usage is TRBV29-1 and J usage is TRBJ2-1, with TRBD1 matching 7 bases. V was clipped by 4 bases and J by 3 bases; unmatched bases: 6. CDR1 is SQVTM, CDR2 ANQGSEA, per germline. The CDR3 totals 14 residues. The DNA of the CDR3 is TGCAGCGTTGTTGGGACAGACAACTACAATGAGCAGTTCTTC. As protein: CSVVGTDNYNEQFF.

V gene TRBV19 combines with J gene TRBJ2-5, with 12 positions matching TRBD2. This CDR3 has 16 residues. Trimming took 5 bases from V and 5 from J; bases not matched to a gene: 9. The V gene's germline CDR1 is LNHDA and CDR2 SQIVND (reference sequence). The CDR3 DNA reads TGTGCCAGTAGTCTTCGACTAGCGGGAGTTGGGGAGACCCAGTACTTC. It codes for CASSLRLAGVGETQYF.

CDR3 protein: CASSSRGGSYNEQFF. Written as DNA, the CDR3 is TGTGCCAGCAGCTCGAGAGGAGGCTCCTACAATGAGCAGTTCTTC. The V and J genes are TRBV7-3 and TRBJ2-1; tentative D call: TRBD2 (5 bases). Germline CDR1 is SGHTA and CDR2 is FQGTGA. CDR3 length: 15 residues. V was clipped by 4 bases and J by 0 bases, with 10 bases between them.

This clone appeared once. This chain links TRBV7-9 with TRBJ2-3, with a weak D call TRBD1 (6 bases). Germline CDR1 is SEHNR and CDR2 is FQNEAQ (reference sequence). The V and J ends lost 5 bases and 3 bases respectively, with 15 bases between them. This CDR3 has 15 residues. CDR3 bases: TGTGCCAGCAGCGTGCTGGGAAGGGGGACAGATACGCAGTATTTT. This sequence encodes CASSVLGRGTDTQYF. Full variable domain (remainder filled in from reference TRBV7-9 and TRBJ2-3): DTGVSQNPRHKITKRGQNVTFRCDPISEHNRLYWYRQTLGQGPEFLTYFQNEAQLEKSRLLSDRFSAERPKGSFSTLEIQRTEQGDSAMYLCASSVLGRGTDTQYFGPGTRLTVL.

The CDR3 spells CASSPGTSTDEQYF. For the CDR3, the DNA is TGTGCCAGTAGTCCCGGGACTAGCACGGACGAGCAGTACTTC. The V and J genes are TRBV19 and TRBJ2-7; 9 positions agree with TRBD2. V lost 5 bases to trimming and J lost 5 bases; unmatched junction nucleotides: 7. The V gene's germline CDR1 is LNHDA and CDR2 SQIVND (reference sequence). The CDR3 totals 14 residues.

CDR3 nucleotide sequence: TGCGCCAGCAGCCAAGACCGGGTTTCCGGGGAGCTGTTTTTT. The encoded protein is CASSQDRVSGELFF. The chain recombines TRBV4-3 with TRBJ2-2; no clear D gene. V gave up 0 bases and J gave up 6 bases, with 8 bases separating them. The germline CDR1 and CDR2 sequences are LGHNA and YSLEER. CDR3 size: 14 residues.